This T cell receptor beta chain was recorded in a study of a mutant IDH1 vaccine in newly diagnosed glioma (dated by TCRdb to 2020 to 2022). Context from the whole study: In the chemotherapy-containing groups, vaccination started alongside temozolomide cycles, whereas in patients who had radiotherapy alone it started 4-6 weeks after radiotherapy. Of the 32 patients who were treated, around 60% were male and 37.5% were female, and the mean age was around 40 years. Before enrollment, most patients had been given radiochemotherapy with temozolomide as standard therapy, while the rest had received either radiotherapy alone or temozolomide alone. The week-35 safety follow-up took place at visit V12, and the week-47 end of study took place at visit V13. Peripheral blood was collected at six visits: V03 (baseline), V05, V07, V10, V12 and V13. For exploratory analyses, about 25 treated patients had longitudinal TCRB deep sequencing done wherever samples were available.

Library construction relied on the immunoSEQ multiplex PCR assay. Following the manufacturer's protocol, the hsTCRB Kit was used to amplify rearranged TCR beta chain sequences. Sequencing of TCRB libraries was carried out on an Illumina MiSeq. As for how the authors treated the data: The proprietary platform of the kit vendor was used for demultiplexing, trimming and gene mapping. TCRdb mirrors the immuneACCESS table, restricted to in-frame sequences. Some clones are absent from its copies; in checked studies, under half trace to an unresolved V gene, and the reason for the others is unknown. V and J calls and clone size come straight from that table; D and trimming were deduced from the DNA. This sample holds 40,000 to 50,000 clones; 82% were observed only once. The biggest ten clones account for over 15% of the sample. The CDR3 spans 13 residues, from the cysteine through the phenylalanine. Only the CDR3 DNA is retained, 39 bases long and in frame from the first base. V and J lose 3 bases and 7 bases, and a span of 12 bases separates them. Per the germline V gene (reference sequence), LNHDA is the CDR1 and SQIVND is the CDR2.

A note on this clone: No cognate antigen has been identified for it. Base quality data are lacking; no much larger clone is found one base away.

What the time point label conveys for this sample: week 47, end of study. Each vaccine dose was 300 ug of a 20-mer mutant IDH1 peptide in Montanide, given subcutaneously with topical imiquimod. Patients were given eight vaccinations, in weeks 1, 3, 5, 7, 11, 15, 19 and 23, which matched visits V03 through V10. Newly diagnosed WHO grade 3 or 4 IDH1-mutant astrocytomas showing loss of nuclear ATRX were present in the donors. The samples were drawn from NOA16, a multicentre, single-arm, open-label phase I trial in Germany that tested a mutant IDH1 peptide vaccine in humans for the first time. The DNeasy Blood and Tissue Kit was used to extract genomic DNA from EDTA blood for TCRB sequencing. Overall results and qualifications from the work: The authors noted that analyses of patient blood samples could not be reproduced because of sample limitations. Changes in the top peripheral T cell clonotypes picked up by TCRB sequencing did not appear to be linked to pseudoprogression. Across multiple MHC alleles, vaccine-induced immune responses were seen in about 93% of patients. Availability determined which PBMC samples were chosen for TCRB deep sequencing.

The sequences come from PBMCs, collected from a glioma patient whose treatment included an IDH1 peptide vaccine. This TCR came from a man between 18 and 35 years old with glioma. Some clones in this sample may be carry-over from other donors' samples. The V gene is TRBV19 and the J gene is TRBJ1-1; confidence is insufficient to name the D gene. The DNA sequence is given as TGTGCCAGTAGTATTGCAGAGGGCCATGAAGCTTTCTTT. Translated, it gives CASSIAEGHEAFF.